Below are 32 T cell receptor beta chains sequenced from a single sample in a study of shared clonotypes between healthy human individuals (dated by TCRdb to the early 2020s). Libraries were made using the immunoSEQ multiplex PCR assay. This immuneACCESS table, as held by TCRdb, lists in-frame sequences with V and J called but not all clones. Of the missing ones, under half trace to an unresolved V gene in checked studies; the others have no known cause. In this sample the table shows around 1.1 million clones, about 84% of which occur a single time. The ten largest account for roughly 0.61% of the sample. Sequences were obtained from memory CD4+ T cells from PBMCs. The cell subset or site tag for this specimen amounts to: CD45RA-negative fraction. These TCRs come from a man aged 18 to 30 in good health. Some clones in this sample may be carry-over from other donors' samples.

Notes on this clone: Different DNA sequences within this sample yield the same CDR3. The V gene is TRBV6-5, the J gene TRBJ2-7, with 8 bases lining up with TRBD2. The CDR3 runs to 15 residues. V trimming: 2 bases; J trimming: 1 base; junction bases outside the gene matches: 4. Germline V gene lookup returns CDR1 MNHEY and CDR2 SVGAGI. The CDR3 loop is CASSYGAGGSYEQYF. CDR3 coding DNA: TGTGCCAGCAGTTACGGGGCGGGGGGTTCCTACGAGCAGTACTTC.

V and J are TRBV6-6 and TRBJ1-2; 8 bases agree with TRBD1. The V gene's germline CDR1 is MNHNY and CDR2 SVGAGI (reference sequence). With V trimmed by 5 bases and J by 5 bases, 10 bases remained unmatched. The CDR3 extends over 15 amino acids. The chain's CDR3 is CASSTQGASMYGYTF. DNA of the CDR3: TGTGCCAGCAGTACGCAGGGGGCTTCTATGTATGGCTACACCTTC.

Of note for this clone: This probably arose from a read error, given a far larger clone one base away. The chain combines TRBV29-1 with TRBJ2-7; a possible D gene is TRBD1 (5 bases). This CDR3 spans 12 amino acids. The V and J ends lost 6 bases and 3 bases respectively, with 12 bases between them. The germline gives CDR1 SQVTM, CDR2 ANQGSEA. CDR3 coding DNA: TGCAGCGTATTAAGGGGCATCTACGAGCAGTACTTC. It codes for CSVLRGIYEQYF.

This clone showed up many times. The genes are TRBV6-5 and TRBJ1-2, with D possibly being TRBD1 (6 bases). This CDR3 contains 15 residues. The ends were cut back, 6 bases at V and 4 bases at J, with 18 bases in the middle. Germline V CDR1 and CDR2: MNHEY, SVGAGI. DNA of the CDR3: TGTGCCAGCAGCCCGGCGTACGGGGGCATCTATGGCTACACCTTC. Amino acid sequence: CASSPAYGGIYGYTF.

The chain uses TRBV5-5 and TRBJ2-7; D remains ambiguous. Trimming left V 3 bases short and J 7 bases short, with 5 bases between. Looked up from germline, CDR1 is SGHKS and CDR2 is YYEKEE (reference sequence). The CDR3 runs 10 residues. CDR3 amino acids: CASSSAEQYF. The CDR3 DNA sequence: TGTGCCAGCAGCTCCGCTGAGCAGTACTTC.

This clone was picked up a small number of times. The rearrangement uses TRBV7-7 and TRBJ2-5; the D gene is possibly TRBD2 (6 bases). Germline CDR1 SSHAT, CDR2 FNYEAQ (reference sequence). CDR3 length: 14 residues. The ends were cut back, 1 base at V and 2 bases at J, with 8 bases in the middle. For the CDR3, the DNA is TGTGCCAGCAGCTTAGTAGGGAGGCAAGAGACCCAGTACTTC. Encoded protein: CASSLVGRQETQYF. The full variable domain, its missing parts supplied by reference TRBV7-7 and TRBJ2-5, is GAGVSQSPRYKVTKRGQDVTLRCDPISSHATLYWYQQALGQGPEFLTYFNYEAQPDKSGLPSDRFSAERPEGSISTLTIQRTEQRDSAMYRCASSLVGRQETQYFGPGTRLLVL.

This clone has only a few counts. In nucleotides, the CDR3 is TGTGCTAGAACGGGGCGTAGGAACACTGAAGCTTTCTTT. It codes for CARTGRRNTEAFF. The chain is built from TRBV30 and TRBJ1-1; TRBD1 might be the D (5 bases). The CDR3 sequence is 13 residues long. CDR1 is GTSNPN and CDR2 is SVGIG in the germline V gene (reference sequence).

The chain couples TRBV7-8 to TRBJ1-1; D is possibly TRBD1 (6 bases). The CDR3 contains 15 residues. Germline V lookup: CDR1 SGHVS, CDR2 FQNEAQ. With 4 bases removed from V and 1 base from J, the gap between germline ends came to 13 bases. CDR3 sequence reads: CASSSKRGPNTEAFF. The CDR3 coding sequence is TGTGCCAGCAGCTCCAAACGGGGGCCGAACACTGAAGCTTTCTTT.

The V and J genes are TRBV10-1 and TRBJ2-1, with 12 bases lining up with TRBD2. This CDR3 contains 15 residues. Germline V lookup: CDR1 WNHNN, CDR2 SYGVQD (reference sequence). V lost 5 bases and J lost 9; bases outside the gene matches: 8. The CDR3 coding sequence is TGCGCCAGCAGTTCACCTAGCGGGAGGGTCGGTGAGCAGTTCTTC. This sequence encodes CASSSPSGRVGEQFF.

V is TRBV27 and J is TRBJ1-2, with D possibly matching TRBD1 (5 bases). Deletions cut 1 base from V and 6 bases from J, with 15 bases between. CDR1 is MNHEY, CDR2 SMNVEV, per germline (reference sequence). This CDR3 comprises 15 residues. This chain's CDR3 is CASSLWVGRVNGYTF. The CDR3 DNA reads TGTGCCAGCAGTTTATGGGTTGGCAGGGTCAATGGCTACACCTTC.

The V gene is TRBV28, the J gene TRBJ1-5; 8 bases align to TRBD1. Germline values: CDR1 MDHEN, CDR2 SYDVKM. This CDR3 has 14 residues. After removal of 6 bases from V and 9 bases from J, the junction contained 10 bases not matched to a gene. CDR3 nucleotides: TGTGCCAGCAGCCCTTGGACAGGGCGGGGGCCCCAGCATTTT. The encoded protein is CASSPWTGRGPQHF.

A word on this clone: In the same sample, other DNA sequences code for this CDR3. This chain links TRBV7-3 with TRBJ1-2, with D hard to call. The CDR3 has 14 residues. Trimming took off 2 bases at V and 2 bases at J, with 9 bases between the two ends. Germline CDR1 is SGHTA and CDR2 is FQGTGA. The CDR3, as DNA: TGTGCCAGCAGCTTAGGGCCGGGGAACTATGGCTACACCTTC. As protein: CASSLGPGNYGYTF.

The chain has TRBV11-2 and TRBJ2-3; 8 positions match TRBD1. The CDR3 totals 14 residues. Unmatched junction bases numbered 3, after V lost 3 bases and J lost 4 bases. Germline V gene lookup returns CDR1 SGHAT and CDR2 FQNNGV. CDR3 loop: CASSLRTGSDTQYF. The CDR3 nucleotides are TGTGCCAGCAGCTTGAGGACAGGGTCAGATACGCAGTATTTT. Complete variable domain (other parts from reference TRBV11-2 and TRBJ2-3): EAGVAQSPRYKIIEKRQSVAFWCNPISGHATLYWYQQILGQGPKLLIQFQNNGVVDDSQLPKDRFSAERLKGVDSTLKIQPAKLEDSAVYLCASSLRTGSDTQYFGPGTRLTVL.

CDR3 coding DNA: TGTGCCAGCAGCCAGACAGGCACCCCTGGCTACACCTTC. Translated: CASSQTGTPGYTF. The chain has TRBV5-8 and TRBJ1-2; D perhaps matches TRBD1 (6 bases). With 4 bases removed from V and 7 bases from J, the gap between germline ends came to 14 bases. Germline CDR1 is SGHTS and CDR2 is YDEGEE. The CDR3 spans 13 residues.

The V and J genes are TRBV19 and TRBJ1-5, with no clear D. The V and J ends lost 3 bases and 2 bases respectively, with 11 bases between them. The CDR3 covers 15 residues. Per germline, CDR1 LNHDA and CDR2 SQIVND (reference sequence). This CDR3 is CASSMGVHRNQPQHF. The DNA for the CDR3 is TGTGCCAGTAGTATGGGTGTTCACCGCAATCAGCCCCAGCATTTT.

The chain is built from TRBV19 and TRBJ2-7, with a tentative D call TRBD2 (5 bases). The CDR3 has 11 amino acids. The V end was cut by 4 bases, the J end by 12 bases, with 13 bases between. Per germline, CDR1 LNHDA and CDR2 SQIVND (reference sequence). CDR3 DNA: TGTGCCAGTAGTAATGGTCTAGCTCTGTACTTC. Translating it yields CASSNGLALYF.

The chain employs TRBV2 and TRBJ2-5; 9 nucleotides agree with TRBD1. Per the germline V gene, CDR1 is SNHLY and CDR2 is FYNNEI. The CDR3 consists of 16 residues. V shed 4 bases and J 3 bases; nucleotides not matched to a gene: 9. In DNA form, the CDR3 reads TGTGCCAGCAGTGGGGACAGGGCTATGGGTAAAGAGACCCAGTACTTC. Translating gives CASSGDRAMGKETQYF.

This chain connects TRBV23-1 to TRBJ2-4, with 10 bases fitting TRBD1. TRBV23-1 is classed as an ORF, of uncertain function. V shed 4 bases and J 4 bases; nucleotides not matched to a gene: 10. The CDR3 runs to 17 residues. CDR3 sequence: CASSRRQGAKVKNIQYF. In DNA form, the CDR3 reads TGCGCCAGCAGTCGCCGACAGGGGGCGAAGGTTAAAAACATTCAGTACTTC.

CDR3 in DNA: TGTGCCAGTAGTTTGACTAGCGGGGATTACACCGGGGAGCTGTTTTTT. It translates to CASSLTSGDYTGELFF. The rearrangement joins TRBV19 to TRBJ2-2, with 11 nucleotides matching TRBD2. The CDR3 is made up of 16 amino acids. Germline-derived CDR1 and CDR2 are LNHDA and SQIVND (reference sequence). The ends lost 5 bases at V and 3 bases at J; junction bases unmatched: 5.

This clone was seen a handful of times. This chain connects TRBV6-1 to TRBJ2-7; no reliable D call. V dropped 1 base and J dropped 0 bases, with 13 bases sitting between them. The CDR3 sequence is 16 residues long. Per the germline V gene, CDR1 is MNHNS and CDR2 is SASEGT. The CDR3 DNA is TGTGCCAGCAGTGAAGATGGCGTAACACACTCCTACGAGCAGTACTTC. Translation: CASSEDGVTHSYEQYF.

This clone was seen ten or more times. The chain employs TRBV6-1 and TRBJ1-5, with D perhaps TRBD1 (5 bases). V gave up 6 bases and J gave up 4 bases, with 10 bases separating them. Germline V gene lookup returns CDR1 MNHNS and CDR2 SASEGT. The CDR3 runs to 13 residues. The chain's CDR3 is CASRYTGNQPQHF. The DNA for the CDR3 is TGTGCCAGCAGATACACAGGAAATCAGCCCCAGCATTTT.

The V and J genes are TRBV19 and TRBJ2-4, with D uncertain. V lost 0 bases to trimming and J lost 3 bases, with 9 bases between them. Germline CDR1 and CDR2: LNHDA and SQIVND (reference sequence). The CDR3 is 15 amino acids. CDR3 protein: CASSIDGSVKNIQYF. DNA for the CDR3: TGTGCCAGTAGTATAGACGGCTCGGTCAAAAACATTCAGTACTTC. Variable domain in full (rest from reference TRBV19 and TRBJ2-4): DGGITQSPKYLFRKEGQNVTLSCEQNLNHDAMYWYRQDPGQGLRLIYYSQIVNDFQKGDIAEGYSVSREKKESFPLTVTSAQKNPTAFYLCASSIDGSVKNIQYFGAGTRLSVL.

The chain uses TRBV7-3 and TRBJ2-3, with TRBD2 matching over 10 bases. J gave up 4 bases and V 2 bases, and 6 bases lay outside the gene matches. Germline V gene data show CDR1 as SGHTA and CDR2 as FQGTGA. This CDR3 has 16 residues. CDR3 DNA: TGTGCCAGCAGCTTATCAGCGCTAGCGGGAGCAGATACGCAGTATTTT. This codes for CASSLSALAGADTQYF. Together with reference TRBV7-3 and TRBJ2-3, the CDR3 gives the full variable domain: GAGVSQTPSNKVTEKGKYVELRCDPISGHTALYWYRQSLGQGPEFLIYFQGTGAADDSGLPNDRFFAVRPEGSVSTLKIQRTERGDSAVYLCASSLSALAGADTQYFGPGTRLTVL.

This rearrangement joins TRBV28 to TRBJ1-1; D not resolved. The CDR3 runs to 12 residues. Trimming stripped 7 bases from V and 8 bases from J, with 14 bases between. Germline values: CDR1 MDHEN, CDR2 SYDVKM. The CDR3 reads CASTRNRPEAFF. CDR3 DNA sequence: TGTGCCAGCACCCGAAACCGGCCCGAAGCTTTCTTT.

The chain carries TRBV5-1 and TRBJ1-1; D unresolved. The germline gives CDR1 SGHRS, CDR2 YFSETQ. The CDR3 spans 12 residues. The V end was cut by 8 bases, the J end by 1 base, with 9 bases between. The CDR3 sequence: CASKDPNTEAFF. The CDR3 DNA sequence: TGCGCCAGTAAAGATCCGAACACTGAAGCTTTCTTT.

The rearrangement joins TRBV21-1 to TRBJ1-1. TRBV21-1 is marked as a pseudogene. The CDR3 consists of 14 residues. The CDR3 reads CASNHGRRGTEAFF. The CDR3 DNA sequence: TGTGCCAGCAACCACGGGCGTCGCGGCACTGAAGCTTTCTTT.

The chain employs TRBV28 and TRBJ2-5, with D tentatively TRBD1 or TRBD2 (5 bases each). CDR3 length equals 15 residues. Trimming shortened V by 6 bases and J by 7 bases, and 21 bases separated the two germline ends. Germline CDR1 and CDR2: MDHEN and SYDVKM. In DNA form, the CDR3 reads TGTGCCAGCAGCACCCCCAGATCCGGGACGGGGACCCAGTACTTC. As protein: CASSTPRSGTGTQYF.

V gene TRBV6-6 combines with J gene TRBJ1-4; unclear D gene. Between the trimmed V and J ends, which lost 3 bases and 6 bases, there was a span of 11 bases. CDR3 length equals 14 residues. CDR1 is MNHNY and CDR2 is SVGAGI in the germline V gene (reference sequence). The CDR3 loop reads CASSYGLSDEKLFF. DNA for the CDR3: TGTGCCAGCAGTTATGGCCTATCCGATGAAAAACTGTTTTTT.

The chain is built from TRBV6-5 and TRBJ2-5, with D possibly TRBD2 on 5 matching bases. Germline CDR1 MNHEY, CDR2 SVGAGI. This CDR3 is built from 14 residues. V lost 0 bases, J lost 4 bases, and 9 bases lay in between. The CDR3: CASSYSPGRETQYF. The CDR3 DNA reads TGTGCCAGCAGTTACTCCCCGGGGAGAGAGACCCAGTACTTC.

On this clone: Other DNA sequences within the sample encode an identical CDR3. The rearrangement uses TRBV5-1 and TRBJ2-2; D is possibly TRBD1 (5 bases). The CDR3 covers 14 residues. Trimming cost V 4 bases and J 1 base, with 8 bases left between them. Germline V gene lookup returns CDR1 SGHRS and CDR2 YFSETQ. The CDR3, as DNA: TGCGCCAGCAGCGTCGACAGGAACACCGGGGAGCTGTTTTTT. This encodes CASSVDRNTGELFF.

The chain recombines TRBV9 with TRBJ2-3; TRBD2 is a possible D gene (6 bases). The CDR3 is made up of 14 amino acids. V was pared by 4 bases and J by 5 bases, with 14 bases between. Looked up from germline, CDR1 is SGDLS and CDR2 is YYNGEE. DNA of the CDR3: TGTGCCAGCAGCCCTTCTAGCGTCCAAGATACGCAGTATTTT. Its translation: CASSPSSVQDTQYF.

V is TRBV11-3 and J is TRBJ2-1; TRBD2 aligns across 7 bases. The CDR3 runs to 12 residues. The V segment lost 4 bases and the J segment 12 bases; nucleotides outside the gene matches: 6. The germline gives CDR1 SGHNT, CDR2 YENEEA. The CDR3 nucleotides are TGTGCCAGCAGCTCGGACTCTAGCGGGCAGTTCTTC. Translating gives CASSSDSSGQFF.